This is a list of T cell receptor beta chains from one sample in a study of T cell repertoires in cytomegalovirus infection. Each CDR3 protein gets one entry after TCRdb re-called the reads with MiXCR. The table includes about 300,000 distinct CDR3 sequences, around 9.6% detected once. Sequencing was performed on PBMCs. All receptors derive from a human donor in good health (CMV status not recorded). Some clones in this sample may be carry-over from other donors' samples. The CDR3 runs from the conserved cysteine through the conserved F or W. A D gene is named only where the DNA matches it firmly. Clone sizes are given selectively: once, few, many, or a class where the clone is expanded.

clone size | D gene | J gene | V gene | CDR3 DNA | CDR3 protein
many | NA | TRBJ1-3 | TRBV2 | TGTGCCAGCAGTGCCTCGGGGGTCTCTGGAAACACCATATATTTT | CASSASGVSGNTIYF
NA | TRBD1 | TRBJ2-1 | TRBV18 | TGTGCCAGCTCACCGTCCGGGACAGGGGGCGTGGATGAGCAGTTCTTC | CASSPSGTGGVDEQFF
few | NA | TRBJ1-4 | TRBV13 | TGTGCCAGCAGCTCCGGTCCGTTTCGGGTAAAACTGTTTTTT | CASSSGPFRVKLFF
many | NA | TRBJ2-1 | TRBV7-8 | TGTGCCAGCGGCCGACGGGGGTACTCCTACAATGAGCAGTTCTTC | CASGRRGYSYNEQFF
many | NA | TRBJ2-7 | TRBV19 | TGTGCCAGTACCCCCGAGGTTGGCAGGAGCTACGAGCAGTACTTC | CASTPEVGRSYEQYF
few | TRBD1 | TRBJ1-1 | TRBV18 | TGTGCCAGCTCACCAATACTCGGACAGGCGGGAACTGAAGCTTTCTTT | CASSPILGQAGTEAFF
few | NA | TRBJ2-7 | TRBV4-1 | TGCGCCAGCAGCCAAGAGGTAGACTCCTACGAGCAGTACTTC | CASSQEVDSYEQYF
many | TRBD2 | TRBJ2-4 | TRBV7-2 | TGTGCCAGCAGCTCCGGGGGGGCCCAAAACATTCAGTACTTC | CASSSGGAQNIQYF
many | NA | TRBJ2-7 | TRBV14 | TGTGCCAGCAGCTCGGGTTTCTACGAGCAGTACTTC | CASSSGFYEQYF
many | TRBD1 | TRBJ2-6 | TRBV7-6 | TGTGCCAGCAGCCCGTCGACAGGGGTAATCTCTGGGGCCAACGTCCTGACTTTC | CASSPSTGVISGANVLTF
many | TRBD1 | TRBJ1-6 | TRBV18 | TGTGCCAGCTCACGCCTTGACAGGGACTCACCCCTCCACTTT | CASSRLDRDSPLHF
many | NA | TRBJ1-2 | TRBV27 | TGTGCCAGCAGATCCGCCGTGGGCTACACCTTC | CASRSAVGYTF
many | TRBD1 | TRBJ1-6 | TRBV28 | TGTGCCAGCAGACTTGACAGGGTCAATGGGAATTCACCCCTCCACTTT | CASRLDRVNGNSPLHF
NA | NA | TRBJ2-3 | TRBV7-6 | TGTGCCAGCAGCGCCTGGAGTCCGACAGATCCGCAGTATTTT | CASSAWSPTDPQYF
few | NA | TRBJ2-6 | TRBV6-6 | TGTGCCAGCGGGGACATCTCCTCTGGGGCCAACGTCCTGACTTTC | CASGDISSGANVLTF
many | NA | TRBJ1-1 | TRBV10-1 | TGCGCCAGCAGTGATACAGGGAACACTGAAGCTTTCTTT | CASSDTGNTEAFF
few | NA | TRBJ1-1 | TRBV20-1 | TGCAGTGCCAAGAGGGCGGGCCCCAACACTGAAGCTTTCTTT | CSAKRAGPNTEAFF
few | NA | TRBJ2-1 | TRBV20-1 | TGCAGTGCTAGAGATTGGCCCAATGAGCAGTTCTTC | CSARDWPNEQFF
few | TRBD1 | TRBJ1-4 | TRBV2 | TGTGCCAGCAGGACAGGGACTGAAAAACTGTTTTTT | CASRTGTEKLFF
many | NA | TRBJ2-5 | TRBV7-9 | TGTGCCAGCACCTCTCAGCCGTCCCAAGAGACCCAGTACTTC | CASTSQPSQETQYF
few | TRBD1 | TRBJ1-5 | TRBV10-3 | TGTGCCTCAGGGGGGGTGGATCAGCCCCAGCATTTT | CASGGVDQPQHF
few | TRBD1 | TRBJ2-4 | TRBV20-1 | TGCAGTGCCGAAGGGACAGCCGTAGCCAAAAACATTCAGTACTTC | CSAEGTAVAKNIQYF
many | NA | TRBJ1-4 | TRBV20-1 | TGCAGTGCCCCTTCTCAGGGCCTGATCCAGCGGGAAAAACTGTTTTTT | CSAPSQGLIQREKLFF
many | NA | TRBJ1-2 | TRBV28 | TGTGCCAGCAGTTTAGAAAGGCCCTCAAACTATGGCTACACCTTC | CASSLERPSNYGYTF
many | TRBD2 | TRBJ2-3 | TRBV6-5 | TGTGCCAGCTGCCGGGGGGGGTCCGATACGCAGTATTTT | CASCRGGSDTQYF
many | TRBD1 | TRBJ1-1 | TRBV12-3/TRBV12-4 | TGTGCCAGCAGGGACAGGGTAACGGAGGCTTTCTTT | CASRDRVTEAFF
many | TRBD1 | TRBJ2-1 | TRBV7-3 | TGTGCCAGCAGCTTAATGGGACAGGGAGTCGATGAGCAGTTCTTC | CASSLMGQGVDEQFF
many | NA | TRBJ2-4 | TRBV20-1 | TGCAGTGCTAGAGATCGCCCCCTAGCTTTAGCCAAAAACATTCAGTACTTC | CSARDRPLALAKNIQYF
many | TRBD2 | TRBJ2-3 | TRBV20-1 | TGCAGTGCTAGTAGCGGGCAGGGATACACAGATACGCAGTATTTT | CSASSGQGYTDTQYF
many | NA | TRBJ1-1 | TRBV19 | TGTGCCAGTAGGGAAACTCGGCGGCATTCTGAAGCTTTCTTT | CASRETRRHSEAFF
many | NA | TRBJ1-1 | TRBV20-1 | TGCAGTGCTAGGGTACAGAAGATGAACACTGAAGCTTTCTTT | CSARVQKMNTEAFF
many | TRBD1 | TRBJ1-2 | TRBV29-1 | TGCAGCGTTGAAGATCTTGGGACAGGGCGTTTACATGGCTACACCTTC | CSVEDLGTGRLHGYTF
NA | NA | TRBJ2-1 | TRBV7-3 | TGTGCCAGCAGCCAAGGGAAAGGACAATTGCAGTTCTTC | CASSQGKGQLQFF
few | TRBD1 | TRBJ1-4 | TRBV6-5 | TGTGCCAGCAGTTATGGACAGGGGAATGAAAAACTGTTTTTT | CASSYGQGNEKLFF
many | NA | TRBJ1-5 | TRBV6-1 | TGTGCCAGTAGAAGGAGGCGACCCTTCCTTAGCAATCAGCCCCAGCATTTT | CASRRRRPFLSNQPQHF
NA | TRBD2 | TRBJ2-3 | TRBV5-1 | TGCGCCAGCAGCTTGGAGCTAGCGGGGGGGAGCCCGGGGCAGTATTTT | CASSLELAGGSPGQYF
many | NA | TRBJ1-1 | TRBV7-9 | TGTGCCAGCAGCCACTATGGGGGGAACACTGAAGCTTTCTTT | CASSHYGGNTEAFF
NA | NA | TRBJ1-1 | TRBV29-1 | TGCAGCGGTGTGTCTCGGATCACTGAAGCTTTCTTT | CSGVSRITEAFF